These 9 T cell receptor beta chains share one sample of origin, sequenced in a study of Ad26.COV2.S vaccination and SARS-CoV-2 variants. Indicated treatment: some 20 received Ad26.COV2.S at low or high dose, single or two shots; roughly 5 received placebo; per-sample allocation not given. Following the first vaccine or placebo injection, samples were taken on day 63. Only in-frame clones appear in the TCRdb table, and some are missing; sequencing was by immunoSEQ multiplex PCR. The sample consists of 320,000 or so clones, roughly 90% of them appearing once. The sample was peripheral blood, taken in a trial of Ad26.COV2.S vaccine versus placebo. These receptors were taken from a person between 18 and 60 years old who received the Ad26.COV2.S COVID-19 vaccine or a placebo.

The V gene is TRBV19, the J gene TRBJ2-5, with D perhaps matching TRBD1 (5 bases). Deletions cut 5 bases from V and 2 bases from J, with 12 bases between. Germline V gene lookup returns CDR1 LNHDA and CDR2 SQIVND (reference sequence). The CDR3 is 14 amino acids. Here the CDR3 reads CASSAWTHQETQYF. The CDR3 DNA reads as TGTGCCAGTAGTGCCTGGACACATCAAGAGACCCAGTACTTC. The full variable domain, in which reference TRBV19 and TRBJ2-5 provide the parts outside the CDR3, is DGGITQSPKYLFRKEGQNVTLSCEQNLNHDAMYWYRQDPGQGLRLIYYSQIVNDFQKGDIAEGYSVSREKKESFPLTVTSAQKNPTAFYLCASSAWTHQETQYFGPGTRLLVL.

The chain employs TRBV4-3 and TRBJ1-2, with D unclear. V was pared by 4 bases and J by 2 bases, with 17 bases between. The CDR3 has 16 amino acids. Germline V gene sequence: CDR1 LGHNA, CDR2 YSLEER. CDR3 amino acids: CASSPFGGGGNYGYTF. The DNA of the CDR3 is TGCGCCAGCAGCCCTTTTGGCGGTGGAGGGAACTATGGCTACACCTTC.

V is TRBV11-3 and J is TRBJ2-1; 8 bases are a match to TRBD2. In germline, CDR1 is SGHNT, CDR2 YENEEA. The V and J ends lost 3 bases and 2 bases, in that order; junction bases with no gene match: 6. This CDR3 has 16 amino acids. CDR3 sequence (DNA): TGTGCCAGCAGCTTCGTAGCGGGACCCCCCTACAATGAGCAGTTCTTC. Protein: CASSFVAGPPYNEQFF.

The V and J genes are TRBV4-3 and TRBJ1-1; 7 bases match TRBD1. CDR1 and CDR2 from the germline V gene are LGHNA and YSLEER. CDR3 length equals 15 residues. Losses at the gene ends were 0 bases for V and 7 bases for J; bases not matched to a gene: 8. The CDR3 coding sequence is TGCGCCAGCAGCCAAGATTGGCAGGGGGATTATGAAGCTTTCTTT. This encodes CASSQDWQGDYEAFF.

This clone was observed once. V is TRBV18 and J is TRBJ2-5; D uncertain. This CDR3 comprises 13 residues. Germline V CDR1 and CDR2: KGHSH, LQKENI. V gave up 4 bases and J gave up 1 base, with 7 bases separating them. The CDR3 region has the DNA TGTGCCAGCTCACTCGGAGTCCAAGAGACCCAGTACTTC. Amino acid sequence: CASSLGVQETQYF.

J is TRBJ2-3 and V is TRBV12-3 or TRBV12-4, with D perhaps matching TRBD1 (6 bases). Deletions cut 5 bases from V and 9 bases from J, with 15 bases between. The CDR3 spans 13 residues. CDR3 bases: TGTGCCAGCAGTCCCCGCCTCGGACAGACGCAGTATTTT. Protein sequence: CASSPRLGQTQYF.

V gene TRBV6-5 combines with J gene TRBJ1-1; no reliable D call. Germline loops: CDR1 MNHEY, CDR2 SVGAGI. V lost 8 bases, J lost 1 base, and 5 bases lay in between. This CDR3 has 11 amino acids. DNA for the CDR3: TGTGCCAGCGAGGGGAACACTGAAGCTTTCTTT. The encoded protein is CASEGNTEAFF.

The genes are TRBV29-1 and TRBJ1-4; the D is unclear. Trimming took off 6 bases at V and 7 bases at J, with 15 bases between the two ends. The CDR3 sequence is 13 residues long. Germline CDR1 SQVTM, CDR2 ANQGSEA. This CDR3 reads CSVARGWSEKLFF. The CDR3 DNA reads TGCAGCGTCGCACGAGGTTGGAGTGAAAAACTGTTTTTT.

There are a few counts of this clone. The chain links TRBV6-2 or TRBV6-3 to TRBJ1-5; unclear D gene. This CDR3 comprises 15 residues. Germline CDR1 and CDR2: MNHEY and SVGEGT. V lost 5 bases, J lost 0 bases, and 11 bases lay in between. For the CDR3, the DNA is TGTGCCAGCAGTACATCTGAGTATAGCAATCAGCCCCAGCATTTT. Its protein is CASSTSEYSNQPQHF.